The 14 T cell receptor beta chains listed next were all sequenced from one sample in a study of graft-versus-host responses after intestinal transplantation. Plates contained roughly 200,000 CFSE-labeled responder cells and roughly 200,000 irradiated, violet-dye-labeled stimulator cells. Using immunoSEQ multiplex PCR, the repertoire was profiled, and TCRdb retains in-frame clones only, with some absent. The sample lists 15,000 or so clones, 30% to 40% occurring once. Here the sequenced sample was alloreactive CD8+ T cells from a mixed lymphocyte reaction culture, taken before intestinal transplant. As to subset: CFSE-low proliferating T cells sorted from roughly 6-day pre-transplant mixed lymphocyte reaction (GvH or HvG direction). These receptors originate from a human patient who received an intestinal transplant.

The rearrangement links TRBV6-5 to TRBJ2-5; 9 bases are a match to TRBD1. This CDR3 spans 15 amino acids. The V gene end was trimmed by 0 bases and the J gene end by 4 bases; junction bases not matched to a gene: 3. Germline V CDR1 and CDR2: MNHEY, SVGAGI. The CDR3: CASSYSTGQGETQYF. CDR3 DNA: TGTGCCAGCAGTTACTCGACGGGACAGGGAGAGACCCAGTACTTC.

This chain uses TRBV19 with TRBJ2-7; 7 bases are shared with TRBD2. The V and J ends lost 1 base and 4 bases, in that order; junction bases with no gene match: 7. The CDR3 runs to 15 residues. Germline V gene data show CDR1 as LNHDA and CDR2 as SQIVND (reference sequence). CDR3 residues: CASSIVGGGQYEQYF. The CDR3 DNA is TGTGCCAGTAGTATAGTAGGCGGGGGTCAATACGAGCAGTACTTC.

The chain is built from TRBV4-3 and TRBJ2-1; D is possibly TRBD2 (7 bases). Between the trimmed V and J ends, which lost 0 bases and 4 bases, there was a span of 13 bases. The CDR3 is 16 amino acids. The germline V gene encodes CDR1 LGHNA and CDR2 YSLEER. CDR3 coding DNA: TGCGCCAGCAGCCAAGATAGGGGGGGGGATTACAATGAGCAGTTCTTC. Its translation: CASSQDRGGDYNEQFF.

CDR3 loop: CASSPRTGGDLDYGYTF. The DNA for the CDR3 is TGTGCCAGCAGCCCCCGGACAGGGGGGGATTTGGACTATGGCTACACCTTC. The chain recombines TRBV7-9 with TRBJ1-2, with 10 positions matching TRBD1. Germline V CDR1 and CDR2: SEHNR, FQNEAQ (reference sequence). CDR3 length: 17 residues. V gave up 5 bases and J gave up 3 bases; unmatched junction bases: 12.

V gene TRBV19 combines with J gene TRBJ1-2; perhaps TRBD1 as D (5 bases). CDR1 is LNHDA and CDR2 is SQIVND in the germline V gene (reference sequence). This CDR3 comprises 12 residues. Deletions cut 6 bases from V and 6 bases from J, with 11 bases between. This chain's CDR3 is CASRGAVHGYTF. DNA of the CDR3: TGTGCCAGTAGAGGGGCAGTTCATGGCTACACCTTC. The full variable domain, completed using reference TRBV19 and TRBJ1-2, is DGGITQSPKYLFRKEGQNVTLSCEQNLNHDAMYWYRQDPGQGLRLIYYSQIVNDFQKGDIAEGYSVSREKKESFPLTVTSAQKNPTAFYLCASRGAVHGYTFGSGTRLTVV.

This chain joins TRBV2 and TRBJ2-7; weak D call: TRBD2 (7 bases). CDR3 length equals 13 residues. Germline values: CDR1 SNHLY, CDR2 FYNNEI. V lost 4 bases, J lost 3 bases, and 10 bases lay in between. CDR3 residues: CASSGGGFYEQYF. CDR3 nucleotides: TGTGCCAGCAGTGGGGGGGGCTTCTACGAGCAGTACTTC.

This clone showed up just a few times. The chain carries TRBV6-5 and TRBJ1-2; D is perhaps TRBD1 (5 bases). Germline CDR1 reads MNHEY; CDR2 reads SVGAGI. CDR3 size: 15 residues. V was trimmed by 6 bases and J by 5 bases, leaving 19 bases between them. CDR3 DNA sequence: TGTGCCAGCAGGACCCGACAGCTGGATCTGTATGGCTACACCTTC. The encoded protein is CASRTRQLDLYGYTF.

The chain's CDR3 is CASSLRPGQGLAFYGYTF. Written as DNA, the CDR3 is TGTGCCAGCAGTTTAAGACCGGGACAGGGCTTAGCCTTTTATGGCTACACCTTC. The chain carries TRBV27 and TRBJ1-2; TRBD1 matches at 9 bases. The V and J ends lost 2 bases and 5 bases, in that order; junction bases with no gene match: 15. In germline, CDR1 is MNHEY, CDR2 SMNVEV (reference sequence). The CDR3 is made up of 18 amino acids.

The chain has TRBV11-2 and TRBJ1-5, with D perhaps matching TRBD1 (5 bases). The germline V and J ends were trimmed by 0 bases and 5 bases, with 11 bases remaining between them. CDR3 size: 15 residues. Looked up from germline, CDR1 is SGHAT and CDR2 is FQNNGV. The CDR3 nucleotides read TGTGCCAGCAGCTTAGAGGCAGGGTCTTATCAGCCCCAGCATTTT. Its protein is CASSLEAGSYQPQHF.

A few counts support this clone. The V and J genes are TRBV4-3 and TRBJ1-2; the match to TRBD1 covers 7 bases. This CDR3 spans 15 amino acids. V shed 0 bases, J shed 4 bases, and the junction held 5 bases outside the gene matches. CDR1 is LGHNA and CDR2 is YSLEER in the germline V gene. The DNA of the CDR3 is TGCGCCAGCAGCCAAGACCGACAGGGAGGCTATGGCTACACCTTC. Protein: CASSQDRQGGYGYTF.

The rearrangement uses TRBV6-6 and TRBJ2-3; TRBD2 matches at 7 bases. The V gene end was trimmed by 0 bases and the J gene end by 3 bases; junction bases not matched to a gene: 3. CDR1 is MNHNY and CDR2 is SVGAGI in the germline V gene (reference sequence). CDR3 length: 15 residues. DNA of the CDR3: TGTGCCAGCAGTTACTCTGGGGGGGATACAGATACGCAGTATTTT. It codes for CASSYSGGDTDTQYF.

The chain combines TRBV27 with TRBJ2-1; 10 positions match TRBD2. The CDR3 has 15 residues. From germline, CDR1 is MNHEY and CDR2 SMNVEV (reference sequence). Trimming cost V 2 bases and J 7 bases; bases outside gene matches: 5. CDR3 sequence: CASSLGVAGGNEQFF. The DNA for the CDR3 is TGTGCCAGCAGTTTAGGGGTAGCGGGGGGAAATGAGCAGTTCTTC.

This clone has a handful of counts. The rearrangement links TRBV4-3 to TRBJ2-1; D gene uncertain. This CDR3 region has 15 residues. V dropped 0 bases and J dropped 3 bases, with 9 bases sitting between them. The germline CDR1 and CDR2 sequences are LGHNA and YSLEER. CDR3 amino acids: CASSQDRNIYNEQFF. The CDR3 DNA sequence: TGCGCCAGCAGCCAAGATCGTAACATCTACAATGAGCAGTTCTTC.

This clone was found a few times. The chain links TRBV7-6 to TRBJ2-7; 8 positions agree with TRBD1. This CDR3 is 14 amino acids long. Trimming cost V 3 bases and J 2 bases; bases outside gene matches: 3. Germline-derived CDR1 and CDR2 are SGHVS and FNYEAQ. CDR3 nucleotides: TGTGCCAGCAGCTTCGAGGGACAGGCCTACGAGCAGTACTTC. As protein: CASSFEGQAYEQYF.